This TCR beta chain was identified in a study of cytomegalovirus exposure and HLA in healthy donors. Background on the study: According to later analysis, the same platform produced the 120 or so validation and under 750 first-cohort repertoires.

General study findings and limits: Associated with cytomegalovirus, according to the listing, were 150 to 200 TCR beta chains. According to a subsequent analysis, TCR clusters from the first cohort were inclined to appear together in the roughly 130 validation repertoires.

Trimming took off 3 bases at V and 7 bases at J, with 6 bases between the two ends. Looked up from germline, CDR1 is MDHEN and CDR2 is SYDVKM. The CDR3 totals 12 residues. The repertoire was sequenced with immunoSEQ multiplex PCR; TCRdb's copy has only in-frame clones and lacks some. The table lists 150,000 to 200,000 clones, approximately 81% of them singletons. A single count supports this clone. Its antigen is currently unknown. This same CDR3 is encoded by further DNA sequences in the sample. This chain links TRBV28 with TRBJ1-4; D unclear. The clonotype originates from a man between 18 and 35 years old in good health and CMV-seropositive. Sequenced: PBMCs. CDR3 protein: CASSLGGEKLFF. In DNA form, the CDR3 reads TGTGCCAGCAGTTTGGGAGGTGAAAAACTGTTTTTT.